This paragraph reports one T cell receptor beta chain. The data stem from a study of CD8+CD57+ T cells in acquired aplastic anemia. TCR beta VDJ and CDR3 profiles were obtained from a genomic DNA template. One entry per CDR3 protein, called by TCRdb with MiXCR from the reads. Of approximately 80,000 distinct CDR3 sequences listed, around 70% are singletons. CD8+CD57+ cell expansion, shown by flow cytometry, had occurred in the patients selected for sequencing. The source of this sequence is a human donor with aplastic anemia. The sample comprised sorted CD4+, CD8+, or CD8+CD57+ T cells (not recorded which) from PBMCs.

CDR3 in amino acids: CASRPTGGSGNTIYF. CDR3 nucleotides: TGTGCCAGCAGACCTACCGGGGGCTCTGGAAACACCATATATTTT. The chain employs TRBV2 and TRBJ1-3; maybe TRBD1 (5 bases). The V and J ends lost 6 bases and 0 bases respectively, with 12 bases between them. CDR1 is SNHLY and CDR2 is FYNNEI in the germline V gene. CDR3 size: 15 residues.